This T cell receptor beta chain was recorded in a study of read filtering for tumor transcriptome and immune sequencing. In regard to this clonotype: One end of the junction varies from germline; a read error may be responsible.

Molecular barcoded adaptors covering alpha/delta and beta/gamma chains were used on roughly 400 ng RNA. Each CDR3 protein gets one entry after TCRdb re-called the reads with MiXCR. Of some 22,000 distinct CDR3 sequences detected, less than 25% appear once; the ten largest clones hold roughly 15%. Looked up from germline, CDR1 is DFQATT and CDR2 is SNEGSKA (reference sequence). CDR3 length: 14 amino acids. Specimen: a population of CD138-negative cells sorted from bone marrow. V is TRBV20-1 and J is TRBJ2-7; TRBD2 matches at 10 bases. The sequence derives from a donor at least 40 years old with multiple myeloma. The CDR3 DNA is TGCAGTGCTATATTCTCTAGCGGGAGCTACGAGCAGTGCTTC. Protein: CSAIFSSGSYEQCF.